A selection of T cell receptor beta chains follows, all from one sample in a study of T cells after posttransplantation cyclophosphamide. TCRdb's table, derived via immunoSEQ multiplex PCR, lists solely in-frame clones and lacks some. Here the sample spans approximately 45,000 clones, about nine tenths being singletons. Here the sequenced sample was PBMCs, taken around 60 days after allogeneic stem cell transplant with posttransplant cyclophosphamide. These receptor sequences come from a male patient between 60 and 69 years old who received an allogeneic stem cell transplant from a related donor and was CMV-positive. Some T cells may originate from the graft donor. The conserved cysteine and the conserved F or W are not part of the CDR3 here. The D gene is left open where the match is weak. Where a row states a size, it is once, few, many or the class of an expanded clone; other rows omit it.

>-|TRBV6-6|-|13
ASRPDSLADQPQH
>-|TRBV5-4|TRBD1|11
ASSLGQPLGYT
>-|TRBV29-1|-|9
SVDRYGEQF
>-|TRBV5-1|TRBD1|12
ASSSGTGRNTIY
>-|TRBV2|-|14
ASSDYARLNTGELF
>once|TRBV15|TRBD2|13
ATSNPGLASVAQY
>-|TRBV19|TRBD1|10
ASSRGLYEQY
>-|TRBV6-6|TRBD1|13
ASRSGTGALDTQY
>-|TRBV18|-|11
ASSPEMNTEAF
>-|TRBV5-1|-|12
ASSLRTNTGELF
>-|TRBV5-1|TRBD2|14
ASSSGGVANTGELF
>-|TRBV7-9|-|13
ASSFQTGSGGELF
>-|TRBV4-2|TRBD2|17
ASSLKGPTSGGGADTQY
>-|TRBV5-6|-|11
ASSWGLSTEAF
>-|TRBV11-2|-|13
ASSPDRTVYYGYT
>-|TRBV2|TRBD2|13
ASRPLAGFGETQY
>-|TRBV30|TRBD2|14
ARSAGVTSSYNEQF
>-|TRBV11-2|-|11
ASSSSPAGELF
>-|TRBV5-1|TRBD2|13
ASFGLAGGQETQY
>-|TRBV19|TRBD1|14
ASRPSRDRMNSPLH